The clone carrying this T cell receptor beta chain was observed at least ten times. Its antigen is unknown. The data derive from a study of blood T cells in healthy people across ages. In the study overall: About one barcoded beta molecule per two T cells was the capture yield of template switching.

The study, taken as a whole, reports: Unsorted PBMCs blocked a conclusive comparison of naive and antigen-experienced cells.

The CDR3 runs 17 residues. The germline V gene encodes CDR1 MNHNY and CDR2 SVGAGI (reference sequence). Trimming removed 5 bases from V and 1 base from J; junction bases left unmatched: 5. The authors ran a second PCR of 7 to 11 cycles using a sample-barcoded 5' primer and a J-beta primer mix. A single record per CDR3 protein comes from TCRdb applying MiXCR to the 5' RACE reads. The sample holds approximately 810,000 distinct CDR3 sequences, about 28% seen once. This sequence originates from a woman of 80 years or more in good health. The chain combines TRBV6-6 with TRBJ2-1; 13 bases map to TRBD2. Sequencing was carried out using blood. The DNA of the CDR3 is TGTGCCAGCAGTAGACTAGCGGGGGGTGTGTCCTACAATGAGCAGTTCTTC. Residues: CASSRLAGGVSYNEQFF.